These T cell receptor beta chains were read from a single sample in a study of identical twins. TCRdb reprocessed the 5' RACE reads via MiXCR and lists one record per CDR3 protein. The sample has approximately 490,000 distinct CDR3 sequences, around 20% seen once. These data were likewise used in another study, on yellow fever vaccine responses in identical twins.

Sequencing used CD4+ T cells sorted from blood. The receptors come from a woman aged 18-35 years in good health. Each CDR3 is given with its conserved first and last residue. Fields, in order: J gene, V gene, D gene, clone size, CDR3 protein, CDR3 DNA. D genes are given only for firm matches. Size is omitted from some rows. Given values are once, few, many or a class for expanded clones.

j_gene: TRBJ1-5; v_gene: TRBV28; d_gene: .; abundance: few; CDR3aa: CASSHQGPSNQPQHF; CDR3nt: TGTGCCAGCAGTCATCAGGGGCCTAGCAATCAGCCCCAGCATTTT
j_gene: TRBJ1-2; v_gene: TRBV27; d_gene: .; abundance: .; CDR3aa: CASSLSTPRGSGGYTF; CDR3nt: TGTGCCAGCAGTTTAAGCACTCCGAGGGGCTCGGGTGGCTACACCTTC
j_gene: TRBJ1-2; v_gene: TRBV4-2; d_gene: .; abundance: many; CDR3aa: CASSQVVETNYGYTF; CDR3nt: TGTGCCAGCAGCCAAGTCGTAGAGACAAACTATGGCTACACCTTC
j_gene: TRBJ2-2; v_gene: TRBV27; d_gene: .; abundance: .; CDR3aa: CASSAPDRSPGELFF; CDR3nt: TGTGCCAGCAGTGCTCCGGACAGATCCCCCGGGGAGCTGTTTTTT
j_gene: TRBJ1-1; v_gene: TRBV28; d_gene: .; abundance: few; CDR3aa: CASSPPGQTRAFF; CDR3nt: TGTGCCAGCAGTCCTCCGGGACAAACAAGAGCTTTCTTT
j_gene: TRBJ2-1; v_gene: TRBV12-3/TRBV12-4; d_gene: .; abundance: .; CDR3aa: CASSLYGQPGLINEQFF; CDR3nt: TGTGCCAGCAGTTTATATGGGCAACCGGGACTGATTAATGAGCAGTTCTTC
j_gene: TRBJ2-7; v_gene: TRBV6-2/TRBV6-3; d_gene: TRBD2; abundance: once; CDR3aa: CASRRLAGVYEQYF; CDR3nt: TGTGCCAGTAGACGACTAGCGGGAGTATACGAGCAGTACTTC
j_gene: TRBJ2-1; v_gene: TRBV5-6; d_gene: .; abundance: few; CDR3aa: CASSFRARGYYNEQFF; CDR3nt: TGTGCCAGCAGCTTTCGAGCAAGGGGATACTACAATGAGCAGTTCTTC
j_gene: TRBJ2-1; v_gene: TRBV20-1; d_gene: TRBD2; abundance: few; CDR3aa: CSASPQLAWNNEQFF; CDR3nt: TGCAGTGCTAGTCCCCAACTAGCGTGGAACAATGAGCAGTTCTTC
j_gene: TRBJ2-1; v_gene: TRBV28; d_gene: TRBD2; abundance: once; CDR3aa: CASSSSGLAGGRSVYNEQFF; CDR3nt: TGTGCCAGCAGTTCCTCGGGGCTAGCGGGAGGTCGATCTGTATACAATGAGCAGTTCTTC
j_gene: TRBJ2-7; v_gene: TRBV28; d_gene: .; abundance: .; CDR3aa: CASSLWGIGSYEQYF; CDR3nt: TGTGCCAGCAGTTTGTGGGGAATTGGCTCCTACGAGCAGTACTTC
j_gene: TRBJ2-7; v_gene: TRBV12-3/TRBV12-4; d_gene: TRBD2; abundance: .; CDR3aa: CASSATWTSGSYEQYF; CDR3nt: TGTGCCAGCAGTGCCACCTGGACTAGCGGGAGCTACGAGCAGTACTTC
j_gene: TRBJ2-2; v_gene: TRBV7-3; d_gene: .; abundance: few; CDR3aa: CASSLTNPRDTGELFF; CDR3nt: TGTGCCAGCAGCTTAACGAACCCGAGGGACACCGGGGAGCTGTTTTTT
j_gene: TRBJ1-6; v_gene: TRBV7-9; d_gene: .; abundance: .; CDR3aa: CASSPGGDSPLHF; CDR3nt: TGTGCCAGCAGCCCTGGGGGGGACTCACCCCTCCACTTT
j_gene: TRBJ2-2; v_gene: TRBV7-8; d_gene: .; abundance: .; CDR3aa: CASSPWETVGELFF; CDR3nt: TGTGCCAGCAGCCCCTGGGAGACGGTCGGGGAGCTGTTTTTT
j_gene: TRBJ2-3; v_gene: TRBV3-1; d_gene: TRBD2; abundance: .; CDR3aa: CASSPRTSGGPDTQYF; CDR3nt: TGTGCCAGCAGCCCTCGGACTAGCGGGGGGCCAGATACGCAGTATTTT
j_gene: TRBJ2-6; v_gene: TRBV20-1; d_gene: .; abundance: few; CDR3aa: CSARRQDLSGANVLTF; CDR3nt: TGCAGTGCTAGAAGGCAGGACCTCTCTGGGGCCAACGTCCTGACTTTC
j_gene: TRBJ2-1; v_gene: TRBV29-1; d_gene: .; abundance: few; CDR3aa: CSVRPGGGGEQFF; CDR3nt: TGCAGCGTGAGGCCGGGAGGGGGCGGTGAGCAGTTCTTC
j_gene: TRBJ1-2; v_gene: TRBV2; d_gene: .; abundance: .; CDR3aa: CASRSGQDYGYTF; CDR3nt: TGTGCCAGCAGGAGCGGACAAGACTATGGTTACACCTTC
j_gene: TRBJ2-4; v_gene: TRBV19; d_gene: .; abundance: once; CDR3aa: CASSTKQGKVFENIQYF; CDR3nt: TGTGCCAGTAGTACGAAGCAGGGTAAGGTCTTCGAAAACATTCAGTACTTC
j_gene: TRBJ1-2; v_gene: TRBV3-1; d_gene: .; abundance: few; CDR3aa: CASSDIPGGRSLGYTF; CDR3nt: TGTGCCAGCAGCGACATACCGGGTGGACGGAGCCTGGGCTACACCTTC
j_gene: TRBJ1-1; v_gene: TRBV19; d_gene: TRBD1; abundance: few; CDR3aa: CASDPGGWNTEAFF; CDR3nt: TGTGCCAGCGATCCAGGGGGATGGAACACTGAAGCTTTCTTT
j_gene: TRBJ2-1; v_gene: TRBV9; d_gene: .; abundance: few; CDR3aa: CASSLLGGAYNEQFF; CDR3nt: TGTGCCAGCAGCCTTTTGGGCGGGGCCTACAATGAGCAGTTCTTC
j_gene: TRBJ2-5; v_gene: TRBV29-1; d_gene: TRBD2; abundance: .; CDR3aa: CSVEQLAGGTIQETQYF; CDR3nt: TGCAGCGTTGAGCAACTAGCGGGGGGAACCATACAAGAGACCCAGTACTTC
j_gene: TRBJ2-1; v_gene: TRBV3-1; d_gene: TRBD2; abundance: .; CDR3aa: CASRHTSGSSNEQFF; CDR3nt: TGTGCCAGCAGACACACTAGCGGGAGCTCCAATGAGCAGTTCTTC
j_gene: TRBJ1-5; v_gene: TRBV20-1; d_gene: .; abundance: few; CDR3aa: CSARDPRVSSNQPQHF; CDR3nt: TGCAGTGCTAGAGATCCCAGGGTCAGTAGCAATCAGCCCCAGCATTTT
j_gene: TRBJ2-7; v_gene: TRBV4-1; d_gene: TRBD2; abundance: .; CDR3aa: CASSRGDIAGPYEQYF; CDR3nt: TGCGCCAGCAGCCGCGGGGATATAGCGGGACCGTACGAGCAGTACTTC
j_gene: TRBJ2-2; v_gene: TRBV5-1; d_gene: TRBD1; abundance: .; CDR3aa: CASSRDRANTGELFF; CDR3nt: TGCGCCAGCAGTCGGGACAGGGCTAACACCGGGGAGCTGTTTTTT
j_gene: TRBJ2-7; v_gene: TRBV27; d_gene: TRBD1; abundance: .; CDR3aa: CASTLYPGTGLIGQYF; CDR3nt: TGTGCCAGCACCTTATACCCCGGGACAGGACTAATTGGGCAGTACTTC
j_gene: TRBJ2-7; v_gene: TRBV2; d_gene: .; abundance: .; CDR3aa: CATSGGLSFGGGEQYF; CDR3nt: TGTGCCACCTCGGGCGGACTCTCGTTTGGTGGGGGGGAGCAGTACTTC
j_gene: TRBJ2-1; v_gene: TRBV28; d_gene: .; abundance: few; CDR3aa: CASSSGQRDEQFF; CDR3nt: TGTGCCAGCAGTAGTGGACAGAGGGATGAGCAGTTCTTC
j_gene: TRBJ1-4; v_gene: TRBV20-1; d_gene: .; abundance: .; CDR3aa: CSARSSGLATNEKLFF; CDR3nt: TGCAGTGCTAGGAGTTCAGGCCTAGCAACTAATGAAAAACTGTTTTTT
j_gene: TRBJ2-1; v_gene: TRBV20-1; d_gene: .; abundance: few; CDR3aa: CSATPGLQSSYNEQFF; CDR3nt: TGCAGTGCGACCCCGGGACTCCAGAGCTCCTACAATGAGCAGTTCTTC
j_gene: TRBJ2-7; v_gene: TRBV12-3/TRBV12-4; d_gene: TRBD2; abundance: few; CDR3aa: CASSRTSGLYEQYF; CDR3nt: TGTGCCAGCAGCCGGACTAGCGGGTTATACGAGCAGTACTTC
j_gene: TRBJ2-5; v_gene: TRBV24-1; d_gene: TRBD2; abundance: .; CDR3aa: CATSDRSGTSGRSLETQYF; CDR3nt: TGTGCCACCAGTGATCGTTCCGGGACTAGCGGGAGGTCTTTAGAGACCCAGTACTTC
j_gene: TRBJ1-2; v_gene: TRBV2; d_gene: .; abundance: .; CDR3aa: CASSERSYGYTF; CDR3nt: TGTGCCAGCAGTGAAAGATCTTATGGCTACACCTTC
j_gene: TRBJ2-7; v_gene: TRBV5-1; d_gene: .; abundance: few; CDR3aa: CASSLGEWYEQYF; CDR3nt: TGCGCCAGCAGCCTGGGCGAGTGGTACGAGCAGTACTTC
j_gene: TRBJ2-2; v_gene: TRBV6-1; d_gene: .; abundance: .; CDR3aa: CASSPRPGESTGELFF; CDR3nt: TGTGCCAGCAGTCCCCGCCCGGGGGAATCGACCGGGGAGCTGTTTTTT
j_gene: TRBJ2-2; v_gene: TRBV20-1; d_gene: TRBD1; abundance: .; CDR3aa: CSAETGTKPGELFF; CDR3nt: TGCAGTGCTGAGACAGGGACAAAGCCCGGGGAGCTGTTTTTT
j_gene: TRBJ2-3; v_gene: TRBV11-2; d_gene: .; abundance: .; CDR3aa: CASSSQELSTDTQYF; CDR3nt: TGTGCCAGCAGCTCTCAAGAACTCAGCACAGATACGCAGTATTTT
j_gene: TRBJ1-2; v_gene: TRBV3-1; d_gene: .; abundance: many; CDR3aa: CASSQDVGRVRGYTF; CDR3nt: TGTGCCAGCAGCCAAGATGTCGGCAGAGTCAGGGGCTACACCTTC
j_gene: TRBJ2-2; v_gene: TRBV2; d_gene: TRBD2; abundance: .; CDR3aa: CASSRGLAGNTGELFF; CDR3nt: TGTGCCAGCAGTCGAGGACTAGCGGGGAACACCGGGGAGCTGTTTTTT
j_gene: TRBJ2-2; v_gene: TRBV10-3; d_gene: .; abundance: many; CDR3aa: CAIRDQTAHGELFF; CDR3nt: TGTGCCATCAGGGATCAAACGGCCCACGGGGAGCTGTTTTTT
j_gene: TRBJ1-1; v_gene: TRBV24-1; d_gene: TRBD1; abundance: few; CDR3aa: CATSDRDEAFF; CDR3nt: TGTGCCACCAGCGACAGGGATGAAGCTTTCTTT
j_gene: TRBJ1-5; v_gene: TRBV25-1; d_gene: .; abundance: few; CDR3aa: CATRGVGNQPQHF; CDR3nt: TGTGCCACCCGGGGGGTCGGCAATCAGCCCCAGCATTTT
j_gene: TRBJ2-1; v_gene: TRBV5-1; d_gene: .; abundance: few; CDR3aa: CASSSPGGGVEQFF; CDR3nt: TGCGCCAGCAGCTCTCCGGGTGGGGGCGTTGAGCAGTTCTTC
j_gene: TRBJ1-4; v_gene: TRBV3-1; d_gene: .; abundance: .; CDR3aa: CASSQGSYNEKLFF; CDR3nt: TGTGCCAGCAGCCAAGGGAGTTACAATGAAAAACTGTTTTTT
j_gene: TRBJ1-1; v_gene: TRBV6-1; d_gene: .; abundance: few; CDR3aa: CASSRLTGTRTEAFF; CDR3nt: TGTGCCAGCAGCCGCCTGACTGGTACGAGGACTGAAGCTTTCTTT
j_gene: TRBJ1-2; v_gene: TRBV9; d_gene: .; abundance: .; CDR3aa: CASSVGAENYGYTF; CDR3nt: TGTGCCAGCAGCGTAGGTGCCGAGAACTATGGCTACACCTTC
j_gene: TRBJ2-2; v_gene: TRBV3-1; d_gene: .; abundance: few; CDR3aa: CASSQDPPRGSSGAGELFF; CDR3nt: TGTGCCAGCAGCCAAGATCCGCCAAGAGGCAGCTCGGGGGCCGGGGAGCTGTTTTTT
j_gene: TRBJ2-5; v_gene: TRBV4-2; d_gene: TRBD2; abundance: few; CDR3aa: CASSQASDYPGGETQYF; CDR3nt: TGTGCCAGCAGCCAAGCCTCGGATTACCCGGGAGGAGAGACCCAGTACTTC
j_gene: TRBJ2-2; v_gene: TRBV20-1; d_gene: TRBD2; abundance: many; CDR3aa: CSALAGGPTGELFF; CDR3nt: TGCAGCGCGTTAGCGGGAGGGCCAACCGGGGAGCTGTTTTTT
j_gene: TRBJ2-3; v_gene: TRBV6-1; d_gene: TRBD2; abundance: .; CDR3aa: CASFPGTSYTDTQYF; CDR3nt: TGTGCCAGCTTCCCCGGGACTAGCTACACAGATACGCAGTATTTT
j_gene: TRBJ2-1; v_gene: TRBV7-8; d_gene: .; abundance: few; CDR3aa: CASSILGLTSYNEQFF; CDR3nt: TGTGCCAGCAGCATTCTGGGACTTACATCCTACAATGAGCAGTTCTTC
j_gene: TRBJ2-2; v_gene: TRBV29-1; d_gene: TRBD2; abundance: few; CDR3aa: CSVAGGRDTGELFF; CDR3nt: TGCAGCGTTGCCGGCGGGAGGGACACCGGGGAGCTGTTTTTT